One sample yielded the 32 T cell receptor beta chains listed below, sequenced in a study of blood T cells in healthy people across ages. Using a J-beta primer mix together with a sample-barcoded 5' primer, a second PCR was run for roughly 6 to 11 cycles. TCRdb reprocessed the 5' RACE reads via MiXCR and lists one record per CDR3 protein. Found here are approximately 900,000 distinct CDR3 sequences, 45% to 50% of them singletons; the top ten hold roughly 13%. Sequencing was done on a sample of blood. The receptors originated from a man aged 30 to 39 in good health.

CDR3 in DNA: TGTGCCAGCAGCCAAGCGGACAGGGGGCAAAATGAAGCTTTCTTT. As protein: CASSQADRGQNEAFF. V is TRBV7-2 and J is TRBJ1-1; TRBD1 agrees at 11 bases. The V segment lost 5 bases and the J segment 7 bases; nucleotides outside the gene matches: 9. The CDR3 spans 15 residues. CDR1 and CDR2 from the germline V gene are SGHTA and FQGNSA.

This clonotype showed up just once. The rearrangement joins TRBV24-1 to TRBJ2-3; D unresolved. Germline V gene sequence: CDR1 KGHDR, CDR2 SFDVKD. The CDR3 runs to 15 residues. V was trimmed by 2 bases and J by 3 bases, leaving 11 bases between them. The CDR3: CATSDSNKGTDTQYF. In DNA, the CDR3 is TGTGCCACCAGTGATTCAAACAAGGGAACAGATACGCAGTATTTT.

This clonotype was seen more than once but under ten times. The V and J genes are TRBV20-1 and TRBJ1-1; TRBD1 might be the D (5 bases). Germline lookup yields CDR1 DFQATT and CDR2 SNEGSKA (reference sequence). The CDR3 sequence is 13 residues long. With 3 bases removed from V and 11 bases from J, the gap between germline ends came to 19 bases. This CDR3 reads CSASGPGPRYAFF. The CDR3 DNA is TGCAGTGCTAGCGGGCCAGGGCCAAGGTATGCTTTCTTT.

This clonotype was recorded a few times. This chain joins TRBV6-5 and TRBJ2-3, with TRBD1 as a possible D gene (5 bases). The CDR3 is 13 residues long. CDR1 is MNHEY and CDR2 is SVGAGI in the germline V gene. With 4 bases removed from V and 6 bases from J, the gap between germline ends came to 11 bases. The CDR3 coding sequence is TGTGCCAGCAGTTTTGGGGCAGGGGATACGCAGTATTTT. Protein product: CASSFGAGDTQYF.

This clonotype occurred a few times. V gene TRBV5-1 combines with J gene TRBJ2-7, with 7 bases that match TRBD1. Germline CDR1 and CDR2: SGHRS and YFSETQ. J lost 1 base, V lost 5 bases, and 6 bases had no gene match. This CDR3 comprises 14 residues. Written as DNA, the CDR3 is TGCGCCAGCAGGAGACAGGGAAATTCCTACGAGCAGTACTTC. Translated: CASRRQGNSYEQYF.

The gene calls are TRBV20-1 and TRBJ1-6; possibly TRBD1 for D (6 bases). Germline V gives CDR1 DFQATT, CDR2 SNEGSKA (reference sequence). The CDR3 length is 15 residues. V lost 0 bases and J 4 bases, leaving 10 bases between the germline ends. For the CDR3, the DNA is TGCAGTGCTAGAGATGGGGGCCGGTATAATTCACCCCTCCACTTT. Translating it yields CSARDGGRYNSPLHF.

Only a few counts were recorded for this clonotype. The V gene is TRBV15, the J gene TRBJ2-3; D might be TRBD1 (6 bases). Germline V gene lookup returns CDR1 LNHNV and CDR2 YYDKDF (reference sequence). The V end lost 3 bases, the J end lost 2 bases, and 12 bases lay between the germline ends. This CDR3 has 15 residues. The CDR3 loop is CATSSLGQFTDTQYF. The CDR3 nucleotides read TGTGCCACCAGCAGTCTCGGACAGTTCACAGATACGCAGTATTTT. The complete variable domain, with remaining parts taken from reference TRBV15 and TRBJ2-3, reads DAMVIQNPRYQVTQFGKPVTLSCSQTLNHNVMYWYQQKSSQAPKLLFHYYDKDFNNEADTPDNFQSRRPNTSFCFLDIRSPGLGDTAMYLCATSSLGQFTDTQYFGPGTRLTVL.

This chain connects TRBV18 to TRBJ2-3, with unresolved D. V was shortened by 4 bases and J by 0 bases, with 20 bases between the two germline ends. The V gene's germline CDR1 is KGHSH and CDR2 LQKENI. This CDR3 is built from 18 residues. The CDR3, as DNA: TGTGCCAGCTCACGGAATAAAGCCCCAACGTTTAGCACAGATACGCAGTATTTT. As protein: CASSRNKAPTFSTDTQYF. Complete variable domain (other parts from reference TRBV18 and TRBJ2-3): NAGVMQNPRHLVRRRGQEARLRCSPMKGHSHVYWYRQLPEEGLKFMVYLQKENIIDESGMPKERFSAEFPKEGPSILRIQQVVRGDSAAYFCASSRNKAPTFSTDTQYFGPGTRLTVL.

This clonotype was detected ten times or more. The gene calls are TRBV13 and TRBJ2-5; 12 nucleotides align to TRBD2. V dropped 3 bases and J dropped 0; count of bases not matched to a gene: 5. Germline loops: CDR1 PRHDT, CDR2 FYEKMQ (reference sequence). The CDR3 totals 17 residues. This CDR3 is CASSLRTSGGNQETQYF. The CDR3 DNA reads TGTGCCAGCAGCTTGCGTACTAGCGGGGGGAACCAAGAGACCCAGTACTTC.

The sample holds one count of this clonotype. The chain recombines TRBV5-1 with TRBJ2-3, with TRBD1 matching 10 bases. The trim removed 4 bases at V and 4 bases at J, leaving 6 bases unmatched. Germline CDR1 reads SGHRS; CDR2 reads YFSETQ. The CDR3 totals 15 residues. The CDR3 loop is CASSNGQGVADTQYF. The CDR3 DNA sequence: TGCGCCAGCAGCAATGGACAGGGGGTCGCAGATACGCAGTATTTT.

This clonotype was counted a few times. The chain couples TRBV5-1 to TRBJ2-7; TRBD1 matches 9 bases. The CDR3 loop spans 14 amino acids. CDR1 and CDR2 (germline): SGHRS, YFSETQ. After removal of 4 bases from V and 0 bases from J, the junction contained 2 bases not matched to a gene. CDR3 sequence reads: CASSGTGTSYEQYF. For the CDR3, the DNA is TGCGCCAGCAGCGGGACAGGGACCTCCTACGAGCAGTACTTC. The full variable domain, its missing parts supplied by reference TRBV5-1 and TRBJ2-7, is KAGVTQTPRYLIKTRGQQVTLSCSPISGHRSVSWYQQTPGQGLQFLFEYFSETQRNKGNFPGRFSGRQFSNSRSEMNVSTLELGDSALYLCASSGTGTSYEQYFGPGTRLTVT.

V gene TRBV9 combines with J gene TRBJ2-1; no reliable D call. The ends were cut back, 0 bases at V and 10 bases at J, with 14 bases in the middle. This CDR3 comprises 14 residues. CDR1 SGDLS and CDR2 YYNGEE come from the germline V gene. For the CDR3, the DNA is TGTGCCAGCAGCGTAGGAATAGGGTTGGGGGAGCAGTTCTTC. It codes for CASSVGIGLGEQFF.

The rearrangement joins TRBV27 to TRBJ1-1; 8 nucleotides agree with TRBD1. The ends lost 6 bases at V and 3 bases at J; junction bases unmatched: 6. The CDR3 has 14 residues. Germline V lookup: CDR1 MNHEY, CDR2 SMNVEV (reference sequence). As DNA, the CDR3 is TGTGCCAGCAGAGGACAGGGTGGGGACACTGAAGCTTTCTTT. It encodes CASRGQGGDTEAFF.

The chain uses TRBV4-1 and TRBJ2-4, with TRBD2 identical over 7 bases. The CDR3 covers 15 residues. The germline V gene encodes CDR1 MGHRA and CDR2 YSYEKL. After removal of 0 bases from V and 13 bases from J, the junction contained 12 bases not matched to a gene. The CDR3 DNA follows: TGCGCCAGCAGCCAAGATATCCGCCTAGCGGCGCTGCAGTACTTC. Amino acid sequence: CASSQDIRLAALQYF.

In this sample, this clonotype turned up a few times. The CDR3 nucleotides read TGCGCCAGCAGCCTCCGACAGGGGGAACATGGCTACACCTTC. It codes for CASSLRQGEHGYTF. The chain recombines TRBV5-1 with TRBJ1-2; TRBD1 matches at 9 bases. CDR3 size: 14 residues. V was clipped by 4 bases and J by 6 bases; unmatched bases: 7. Germline CDR1 is SGHRS and CDR2 is YFSETQ.

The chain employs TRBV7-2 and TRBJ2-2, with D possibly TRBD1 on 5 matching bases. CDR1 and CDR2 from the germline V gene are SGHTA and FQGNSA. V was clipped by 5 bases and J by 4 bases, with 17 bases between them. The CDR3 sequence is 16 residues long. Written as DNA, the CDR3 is TGTGCCAGCAGCCTACGACAGCCTAAAGTCACCGGGGAGCTGTTTTTT. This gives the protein CASSLRQPKVTGELFF.

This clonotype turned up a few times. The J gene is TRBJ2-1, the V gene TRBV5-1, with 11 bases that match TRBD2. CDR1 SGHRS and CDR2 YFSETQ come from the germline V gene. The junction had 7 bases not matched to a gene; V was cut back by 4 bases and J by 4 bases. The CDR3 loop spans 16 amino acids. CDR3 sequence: CASSHGTSGLYNEQFF. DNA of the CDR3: TGCGCCAGCAGCCACGGGACTAGCGGATTATACAATGAGCAGTTCTTC.

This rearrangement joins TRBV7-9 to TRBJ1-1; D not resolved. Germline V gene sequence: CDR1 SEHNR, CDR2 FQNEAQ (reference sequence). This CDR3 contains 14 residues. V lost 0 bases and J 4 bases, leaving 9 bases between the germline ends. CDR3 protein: CASSLAAGLTEAFF. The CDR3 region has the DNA TGTGCCAGCAGCTTAGCGGCAGGACTCACTGAAGCTTTCTTT.

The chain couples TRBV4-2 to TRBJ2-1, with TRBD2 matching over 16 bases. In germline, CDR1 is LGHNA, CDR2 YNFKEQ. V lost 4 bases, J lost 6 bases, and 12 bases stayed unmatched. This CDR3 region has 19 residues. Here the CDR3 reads CASSPTNSGTSGGANEQFF. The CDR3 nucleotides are TGTGCCAGCAGCCCAACAAATTCCGGGACTAGCGGGGGGGCCAATGAGCAGTTCTTC.

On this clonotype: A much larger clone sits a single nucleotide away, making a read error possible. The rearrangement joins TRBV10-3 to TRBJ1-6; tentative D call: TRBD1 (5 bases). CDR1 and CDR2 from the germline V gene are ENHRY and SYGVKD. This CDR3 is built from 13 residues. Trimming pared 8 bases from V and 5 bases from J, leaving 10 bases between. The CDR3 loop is CAISGGHNSPLHF. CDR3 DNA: TGTGCCATCTCTGGGGGTCATAATTCACCCCTCCACTTT.

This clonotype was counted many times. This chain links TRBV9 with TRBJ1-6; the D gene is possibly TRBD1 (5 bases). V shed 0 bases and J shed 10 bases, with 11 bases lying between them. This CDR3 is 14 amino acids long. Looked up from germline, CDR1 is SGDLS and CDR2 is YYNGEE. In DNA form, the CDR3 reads TGTGCCAGCAGCGTAGGTCAGGGTGGCTCACCCCTCCACTTT. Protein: CASSVGQGGSPLHF.

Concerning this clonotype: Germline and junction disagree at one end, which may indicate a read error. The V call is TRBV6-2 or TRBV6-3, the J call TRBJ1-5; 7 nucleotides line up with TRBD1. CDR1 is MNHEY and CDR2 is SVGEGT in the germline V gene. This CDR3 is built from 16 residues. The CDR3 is CASSYLGQADVEPQHF. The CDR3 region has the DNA TGTGCAAGCAGTTACCTTGGACAGGCGGACGTTGAGCCCCAGCATTTT.

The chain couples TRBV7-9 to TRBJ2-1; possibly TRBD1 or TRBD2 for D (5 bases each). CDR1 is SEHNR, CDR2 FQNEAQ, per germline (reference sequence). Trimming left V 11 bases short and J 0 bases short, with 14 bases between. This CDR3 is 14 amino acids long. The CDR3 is CAVPGRGSYNEQFF. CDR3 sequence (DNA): TGTGCCGTACCGGGGCGCGGCTCCTACAATGAGCAGTTCTTC.

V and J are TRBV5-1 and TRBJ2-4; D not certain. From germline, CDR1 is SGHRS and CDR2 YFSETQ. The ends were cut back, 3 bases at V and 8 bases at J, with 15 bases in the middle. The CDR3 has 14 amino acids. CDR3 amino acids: CASSWMNLKDIQYF. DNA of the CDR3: TGCGCCAGCAGCTGGATGAACCTTAAGGACATTCAGTACTTC. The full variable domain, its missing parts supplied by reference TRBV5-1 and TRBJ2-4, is KAGVTQTPRYLIKTRGQQVTLSCSPISGHRSVSWYQQTPGQGLQFLFEYFSETQRNKGNFPGRFSGRQFSNSRSEMNVSTLELGDSALYLCASSWMNLKDIQYFGAGTRLSVL.

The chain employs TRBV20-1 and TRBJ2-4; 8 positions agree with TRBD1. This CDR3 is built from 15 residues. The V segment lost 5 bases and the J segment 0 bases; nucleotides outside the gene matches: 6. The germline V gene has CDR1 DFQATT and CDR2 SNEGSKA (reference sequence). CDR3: CSASDRDRAKNIQYF. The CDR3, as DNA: TGCAGTGCTTCGGACAGGGACCGAGCCAAAAACATTCAGTACTTC.

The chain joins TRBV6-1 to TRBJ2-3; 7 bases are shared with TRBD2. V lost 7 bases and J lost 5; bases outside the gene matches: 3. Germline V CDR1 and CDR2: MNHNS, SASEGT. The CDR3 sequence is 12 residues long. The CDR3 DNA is TGTGCCAGCACGACGGGGGGAGATACGCAGTATTTT. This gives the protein CASTTGGDTQYF.

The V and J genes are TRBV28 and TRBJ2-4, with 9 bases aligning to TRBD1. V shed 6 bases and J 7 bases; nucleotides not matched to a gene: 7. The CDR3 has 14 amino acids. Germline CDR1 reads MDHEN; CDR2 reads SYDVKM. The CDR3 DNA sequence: TGTGCCAGCAGCAGACAGGGGGAAGGGAACATTCAGTACTTC. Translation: CASSRQGEGNIQYF.

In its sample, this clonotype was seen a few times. CDR3 region: CATSGGGGYGYTF. The CDR3 DNA is TGTGCCACCAGTGGTGGGGGTGGCTATGGCTACACCTTC. The chain links TRBV24-1 to TRBJ1-2, with D perhaps matching TRBD1 (5 bases). V shed 5 bases and J shed 4 bases, with 10 bases lying between them. CDR1 and CDR2 (germline): KGHDR, SFDVKD. The CDR3 consists of 13 residues.

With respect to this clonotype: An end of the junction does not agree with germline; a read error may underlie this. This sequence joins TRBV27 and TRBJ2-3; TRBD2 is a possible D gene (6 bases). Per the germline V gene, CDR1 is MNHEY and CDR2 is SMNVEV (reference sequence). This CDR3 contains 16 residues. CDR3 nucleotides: TGTGCCAGCAGTCCCGGGGGAGGCCCTAGCACAGATGCGCAGTATTTT. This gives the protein CASSPGGGPSTDAQYF.

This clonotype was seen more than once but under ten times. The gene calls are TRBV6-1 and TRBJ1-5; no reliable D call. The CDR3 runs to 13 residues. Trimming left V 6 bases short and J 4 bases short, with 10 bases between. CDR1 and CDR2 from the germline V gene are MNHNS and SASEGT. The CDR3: CASRPAVNQPQHF. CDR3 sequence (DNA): TGTGCCAGCAGGCCAGCAGTAAATCAGCCCCAGCATTTT.

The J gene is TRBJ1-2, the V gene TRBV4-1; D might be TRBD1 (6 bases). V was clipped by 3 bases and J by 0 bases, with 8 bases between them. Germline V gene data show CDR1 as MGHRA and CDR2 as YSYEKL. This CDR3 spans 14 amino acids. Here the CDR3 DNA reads TGCGCCAGCAGCCACAGACAGGCTAACTATGGCTACACCTTC. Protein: CASSHRQANYGYTF.

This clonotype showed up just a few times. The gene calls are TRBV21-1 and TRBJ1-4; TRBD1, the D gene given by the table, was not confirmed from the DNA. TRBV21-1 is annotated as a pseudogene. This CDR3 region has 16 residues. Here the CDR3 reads CASSKFQGEEDEKLFF. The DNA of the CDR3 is TGTGCCAGCAGCAAATTCCAGGGGGAGGAGGATGAAAAACTGTTTTTT.